This TCR beta chain was recovered during a study of blood T cell repertoires in COVID-19. Turning to the study itself: Specimens from acute and convalescent COVID-19 originated in the United States, Italy and Spain. PBMCs, B-cell-depleted T cells, or T cells provided the cDNA or gDNA that made up the material.

V dropped 7 bases and J dropped 2 bases, with 10 bases sitting between them. CDR3 length: 13 residues. Germline CDR1 is MNHEY and CDR2 is SVGAGI. The authors' processing: For nucleated cells, counts were estimated from reference gene primer amplification. The assay was immunoSEQ multiplex PCR, and TCRdb's table has in-frame clones only and misses some. Clonal size and the V and J genes are those of that table, whereas D and trimming came from the DNA. The sample has fewer than 250,000 clones; about 91% are singletons. The clonotype comes from a man aged 25-40 years with acute or convalescent COVID-19. V is TRBV6-5 and J is TRBJ2-3, with D possibly matching TRBD1 (5 bases). The sequenced sample was peripheral blood. The CDR3 DNA is TGTGCCAGCAAGGGGATGGACACAGATACGCAGTATTTT. Protein product: CASKGMDTDTQYF.